The following is a T cell receptor (beta chain) sequence with its context. Within the sample, other DNA sequences also encode this same CDR3. Among the donors, all were healthy bone marrow donors. This sample was taken from a study of cytomegalovirus exposure and HLA in healthy donors. 60 Vbeta and 13 Jbeta primers were used in PCR. Libraries were prepared by immunoSEQ multiplex PCR; TCRdb keeps only in-frame clonotypes and omits some of them. The table has approximately 200,000 clones, roughly 78% seen once. The CDR3 is 12 amino acids. Germline V lookup: CDR1 SGDLS, CDR2 YYNGEE. Deletions cut 3 bases from V and 7 bases from J, with 8 bases between.

The TCR originated in a young woman in good health and CMV-seropositive. Material for sequencing was PBMCs. The gene calls are TRBV9 and TRBJ1-3; D is unresolved. CDR3 amino acids: CASSARGNTIYF. CDR3 DNA: TGTGCCAGCAGCGCTCGGGGTAACACCATATATTTT.